This TCR beta chain was sequenced during a study of blood T cell repertoires in COVID-19. Study background: From T cells, B-cell-depleted T cells, or PBMCs came the material, which was cDNA or gDNA.

V lost 2 bases, J lost 2 bases, and 6 bases lay in between. Germline V lookup: CDR1 SEHNR, CDR2 FQNEAQ (reference sequence). The CDR3 runs to 13 residues. Data came from immunoSEQ multiplex PCR; TCRdb stores just in-frame clones and leaves some out. This sample carries 50,000 or so clones, around 79% of them seen once, and the ten largest clones take around 20%. Sequencing used peripheral blood. The source is a human donor with active or convalescent COVID-19. The donor label of this sample is uncertain. The chain combines TRBV7-9 with TRBJ2-5; weak D call: TRBD1 (5 bases). The CDR3 here is CASSLKGQETQYF. In DNA, the CDR3 is TGTGCCAGCAGCTTAAAGGGGCAAGAGACCCAGTACTTC.